This is a list of T cell receptor beta chains from one sample in a study of blood T cells in healthy people across ages. Using its own MiXCR run on the 5' RACE reads, TCRdb lists one record per CDR3 protein. Among some 640,000 distinct CDR3 sequences listed, around half were seen once. The specimen was blood. The receptor set was obtained from a woman between 55 and 75 years old in good health. Each CDR3 is given with its conserved first and last residue. The order of the fields is CDR3 length, clone size, D gene, V gene, J gene, CDR3 protein, CDR3 DNA. A D gene is named only where the DNA matches it firmly. Rows may omit the clone size; those that give it use once, few, many or a size class.

CDR3 length: 15; clone size: NA; D gene: TRBD1; V gene: TRBV24-1; J gene: TRBJ2-3; CDR3 protein: CATSDKTGDTDTQYF; CDR3 DNA: TGTGCCACCAGTGACAAGACAGGGGACACAGATACGCAGTATTTT
CDR3 length: 15; clone size: NA; D gene: NA; V gene: TRBV24-1; J gene: TRBJ2-5; CDR3 protein: CATSDTAGLEETQYF; CDR3 DNA: TGTGCCACCAGTGATACCGCCGGGCTAGAAGAGACCCAGTACTTC
CDR3 length: 15; clone size: NA; D gene: TRBD1; V gene: TRBV7-3; J gene: TRBJ2-1; CDR3 protein: CASSPRAGGENEQFF; CDR3 DNA: TGTGCCAGCAGCCCACGGGCAGGGGGCGAAAATGAGCAGTTCTTC
CDR3 length: 15; clone size: few; D gene: NA; V gene: TRBV15; J gene: TRBJ2-3; CDR3 protein: CATSRDSSSTDTQYF; CDR3 DNA: TGTGCCACCAGCAGAGACAGCTCTAGCACAGATACGCAGTATTTT
CDR3 length: 16; clone size: NA; D gene: TRBD1; V gene: TRBV4-3; J gene: TRBJ2-7; CDR3 protein: CASSQGAGTGAYEQYF; CDR3 DNA: TGCGCCAGCAGCCAAGGAGCCGGGACAGGGGCCTACGAGCAGTACTTC
CDR3 length: 17; clone size: NA; D gene: NA; V gene: TRBV19; J gene: TRBJ2-7; CDR3 protein: CASSIEDADYSYNEQYF; CDR3 DNA: TGTGCCAGTAGTATAGAAGATGCCGACTACTCCTACAATGAGCAGTACTTC
CDR3 length: 15; clone size: NA; D gene: TRBD1; V gene: TRBV5-1; J gene: TRBJ1-5; CDR3 protein: CASSHGTGLGQPQHF; CDR3 DNA: TGCGCCAGCAGCCACGGGACAGGGCTCGGACAGCCCCAGCATTTT
CDR3 length: 15; clone size: NA; D gene: TRBD1; V gene: TRBV7-9; J gene: TRBJ1-4; CDR3 protein: CASSGQGARDEKLFF; CDR3 DNA: TGTGCCAGCAGCGGCCAGGGGGCGAGAGATGAAAAACTGTTTTTT
CDR3 length: 11; clone size: NA; D gene: NA; V gene: TRBV2; J gene: TRBJ2-7; CDR3 protein: CASSERYEQYF; CDR3 DNA: TGTGCCAGCAGTGAGCGTTACGAGCAGTACTTC
CDR3 length: 14; clone size: few; D gene: NA; V gene: TRBV20-1; J gene: TRBJ2-3; CDR3 protein: CSALPLRYTDTQYF; CDR3 DNA: TGCAGTGCTCTCCCCCTACGTTACACAGATACGCAGTATTTT
CDR3 length: 15; clone size: NA; D gene: NA; V gene: TRBV7-9; J gene: TRBJ2-7; CDR3 protein: CASTRSRGIFYEQYF; CDR3 DNA: TGTGCCAGCACCAGATCCCGGGGCATATTCTACGAGCAGTACTTC
CDR3 length: 15; clone size: few; D gene: NA; V gene: TRBV9; J gene: TRBJ2-3; CDR3 protein: CASSWGGKSTDTQYF; CDR3 DNA: TGTGCCAGCAGCTGGGGCGGGAAAAGCACAGATACGCAGTATTTT
CDR3 length: 15; clone size: many; D gene: TRBD1; V gene: TRBV6-5; J gene: TRBJ1-1; CDR3 protein: CASRAGTGEGTEAFF; CDR3 DNA: TGTGCCAGCAGAGCCGGGACAGGGGAAGGCACTGAAGCTTTCTTT
CDR3 length: 17; clone size: NA; D gene: TRBD2; V gene: TRBV15; J gene: TRBJ2-1; CDR3 protein: CATSRETSGNSYNEQFF; CDR3 DNA: TGTGCCACCAGCAGGGAGACTAGCGGCAATTCCTACAATGAGCAGTTCTTC
CDR3 length: 15; clone size: NA; D gene: TRBD1; V gene: TRBV7-3; J gene: TRBJ1-6; CDR3 protein: CASSQNQGALEPLHF; CDR3 DNA: TGTGCCAGCAGCCAAAATCAGGGGGCTTTAGAACCCCTCCACTTT
CDR3 length: 13; clone size: NA; D gene: TRBD1; V gene: TRBV20-1; J gene: TRBJ2-7; CDR3 protein: CSAPGQGFYEQYF; CDR3 DNA: TGCAGTGCCCCGGGACAGGGGTTCTACGAGCAGTACTTC